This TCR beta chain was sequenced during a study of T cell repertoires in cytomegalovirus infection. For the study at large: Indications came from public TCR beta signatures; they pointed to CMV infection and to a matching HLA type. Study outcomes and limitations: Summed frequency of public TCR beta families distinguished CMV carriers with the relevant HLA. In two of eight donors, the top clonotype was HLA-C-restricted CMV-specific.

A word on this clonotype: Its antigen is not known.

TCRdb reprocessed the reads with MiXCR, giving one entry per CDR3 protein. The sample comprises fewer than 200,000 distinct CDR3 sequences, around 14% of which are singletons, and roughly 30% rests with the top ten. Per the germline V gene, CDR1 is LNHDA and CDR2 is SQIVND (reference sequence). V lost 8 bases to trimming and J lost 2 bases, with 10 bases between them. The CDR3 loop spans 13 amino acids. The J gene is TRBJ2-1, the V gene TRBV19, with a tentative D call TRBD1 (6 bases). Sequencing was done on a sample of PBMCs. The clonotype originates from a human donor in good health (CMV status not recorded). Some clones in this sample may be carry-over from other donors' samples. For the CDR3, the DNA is TGTGCCAGTGGCAGGGGTCCCTACAATGAGCAGTTCTTC. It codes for CASGRGPYNEQFF.